Below are 10 T cell receptor beta chains sequenced from a single sample in a study of identical twins. A single record per CDR3 protein comes from TCRdb applying MiXCR to the 5' RACE reads. Of 500,000 or so distinct CDR3 sequences in the sample, approximately 15% were seen once. These data were also filed under a second study, of yellow fever vaccine responses in identical twins.

The sequenced sample consisted of CD4+ T cells sorted from blood. Every receptor here comes from a woman younger than 35 in good health.

The chain has TRBV6-7 and TRBJ2-1; a weak D match, TRBD2 (5 bases). TRBV6-7 is labeled an ORF, and its function is uncertain. V lost 0 bases and J 5 bases, leaving 17 bases between the germline ends. The CDR3 loop spans 17 amino acids. CDR3 protein: CASSYSNASSQHNEQFF. The CDR3 nucleotides are TGTGCCAGCAGTTACTCGAATGCTAGCAGCCAACACAATGAGCAGTTCTTC.

The V and J genes are TRBV6-1 and TRBJ2-1; D is possibly TRBD1 (5 bases). This CDR3 contains 15 residues. The V end was cut by 2 bases, the J end by 1 base, with 9 bases between. Germline CDR1 and CDR2: MNHNS and SASEGT. The CDR3 nucleotides read TGTGCCAGCAGTGAAACAGGAAATTCCTACAATGAGCAGTTCTTC. Its protein product is CASSETGNSYNEQFF.

This chain links TRBV19 with TRBJ1-1; 7 positions match TRBD1. The germline V gene encodes CDR1 LNHDA and CDR2 SQIVND (reference sequence). V shed 6 bases and J 9 bases; nucleotides not matched to a gene: 13. CDR3 length: 14 amino acids. The CDR3 sequence: CASSRQGSSIQAFF. CDR3 in DNA: TGTGCCAGTAGCAGACAGGGAAGTTCTATCCAAGCTTTCTTT.

The chain employs TRBV6-2 or TRBV6-3 and TRBJ2-4, with D possibly called TRBD1 or TRBD2 (6 bases each). The germline V gene has CDR1 MNHEY and CDR2 SVGEGT. The CDR3 is 16 amino acids. Trimming took 4 bases from V and 7 from J, leaving 20 bases between them. Here the CDR3 DNA reads TGTGCCAGCAGTTCGGGGGACACCCGGGGGAGGAACATTCAGTACTTC. Amino acids: CASSSGDTRGRNIQYF.

This clonotype showed up many times. This chain joins TRBV27 and TRBJ2-1; 11 positions agree with TRBD2. The CDR3 is made up of 16 amino acids. V lost 6 bases to trimming and J lost 2 bases; unmatched junction nucleotides: 6. The germline V gene has CDR1 MNHEY and CDR2 SMNVEV (reference sequence). The CDR3 DNA is TGTGCCAGCAGGAGCTTAGCGGGGGGGCCCTACAATGAGCAGTTCTTC. Its translation is CASRSLAGGPYNEQFF.

This clonotype occurred a few times. The DNA for the CDR3 is TGTGCCAGCAGATCGACAGGGGAGGATGGCTACACCTTC. As protein: CASRSTGEDGYTF. This chain joins TRBV28 and TRBJ1-2, with TRBD1 matching over 8 bases. Germline assignment: CDR1 MDHEN and CDR2 SYDVKM. CDR3 length: 13 residues. Trimming removed 6 bases from V and 6 bases from J; junction bases left unmatched: 6.

This clonotype has only a few counts. The rearrangement links TRBV3-1 to TRBJ2-1; 10 bases align to TRBD2. Germline V CDR1 and CDR2: LGHDT, YNNKEL (reference sequence). CDR3 length: 15 residues. The V and J ends lost 1 base and 6 bases, in that order; junction bases with no gene match: 3. The DNA for the CDR3 is TGTGCCAGCAGCCAAGTAGCGGGGGGAAGCAATGAGCAGTTCTTC. Its translation is CASSQVAGGSNEQFF.

The chain links TRBV20-1 to TRBJ2-2; tentatively, D is TRBD2 (7 bases). Germline CDR1 and CDR2: DFQATT and SNEGSKA (reference sequence). This CDR3 is built from 14 residues. V was clipped by 1 base and J by 5 bases, with 11 bases between them. The CDR3 coding sequence is TGCAGTGCTAGAGTAGGGGGGGGGACCGGGGAGCTGTTTTTT. Its protein is CSARVGGGTGELFF.

This clonotype has at least ten counts. The J gene is TRBJ2-5, the V gene TRBV11-2; D ambiguous. The CDR3 spans 12 residues. V lost 1 base and J lost 9, with 9 bases in between. Germline V lookup: CDR1 SGHAT, CDR2 FQNNGV. CDR3 in DNA: TGTGCCAGCAGCTTAGGAATATCCCCCCAGTACTTC. Residues: CASSLGISPQYF.

This clonotype was recorded at least ten times. The chain has TRBV7-8 and TRBJ2-1, with 12 positions matching TRBD1. Germline V lookup: CDR1 SGHVS, CDR2 FQNEAQ. Trimming removed 0 bases from V and 11 bases from J; junction bases left unmatched: 5. CDR3 length: 15 residues. CDR3 bases: TGTGCCAGCAGCTTAGCTGGGACAGGGGGCGCAAAGCAGTTCTTC. Residues: CASSLAGTGGAKQFF.